What follows are 14 T cell receptor beta chains derived from one specimen sequenced in a study of blood T cell repertoires in COVID-19. This table comes from immunoSEQ multiplex PCR, and its TCRdb copy is limited to in-frame clones, with some not included. The sample yields 120,000 or so clones, roughly 75% seen once. Sequencing was performed on peripheral blood. The receptors originated from a man in his fifties or sixties with active or convalescent COVID-19.

The gene calls are TRBV13 and TRBJ1-6; TRBD1 matches 10 bases. The CDR3 consists of 15 residues. Germline loops: CDR1 PRHDT, CDR2 FYEKMQ (reference sequence). V gave up 5 bases and J gave up 10 bases; unmatched junction bases: 8. The CDR3 reads CASSTGQGVLSPLHF. The CDR3 region has the DNA TGTGCCAGCAGCACAGGACAGGGGGTCCTGTCACCCCTCCACTTT.

V usage is TRBV9 and J usage is TRBJ2-7; 10 bases are shared with TRBD2. The germline V gene has CDR1 SGDLS and CDR2 YYNGEE. Trimming removed 0 bases from V and 3 bases from J; junction bases left unmatched: 9. The CDR3 totals 17 residues. The chain's CDR3 is CASSVGPGVAGGYEQYF. The DNA for the CDR3 is TGTGCCAGCAGCGTAGGGCCCGGGGTAGCGGGAGGCTACGAGCAGTACTTC.

This clone was recorded once. The rearrangement links TRBV29-1 to TRBJ1-3; D remains unclear. Trimming cost V 0 bases and J 1 base, with 7 bases left between them. The CDR3 spans 14 residues. Germline V gene data show CDR1 as SQVTM and CDR2 as ANQGSEA. For the CDR3, the DNA is TGCAGCGTTGAAGACCTCAGTTCTGGAAACACCATATATTTT. It specifies CSVEDLSSGNTIYF.

V gene TRBV7-3 combines with J gene TRBJ2-2, with no clear D. Germline V lookup: CDR1 SGHTA, CDR2 FQGTGA. V was clipped by 0 bases and J by 6 bases, with 14 bases between them. CDR3 length equals 16 residues. CDR3 nucleotide sequence: TGTGCCAGCAGCTTAACTGGTAGTCTCGTTTCCGGGGAGCTGTTTTTT. Amino acids: CASSLTGSLVSGELFF.

This clone occurred a few times. V and J are TRBV5-5 and TRBJ2-2; TRBD2 agrees at 9 bases. The trim removed 0 bases at V and 3 bases at J, leaving 3 bases unmatched. CDR3 length: 16 amino acids. Germline V gene sequence: CDR1 SGHKS, CDR2 YYEKEE (reference sequence). CDR3 coding DNA: TGTGCCAGCAGCTTGGCGGCGGGAGGGTACACCGGGGAGCTGTTTTTT. This sequence encodes CASSLAAGGYTGELFF.

This clone occurred once. The V gene is TRBV5-4, the J gene TRBJ2-3, with 9 bases identical to TRBD1. This CDR3 region has 16 residues. V lost 7 bases to trimming and J lost 5 bases; unmatched junction nucleotides: 14. Germline CDR1 and CDR2: SGHNT and YYREEE (reference sequence). In DNA form, the CDR3 reads TGTGCCAGCCTCCCTCGAGGGACAGGGTCAGGAGATACGCAGTATTTT. It yields the protein CASLPRGTGSGDTQYF. Drawing the rest from reference TRBV5-4 and TRBJ2-3, the complete variable domain is ETGVTQSPTHLIKTRGQQVTLRCSSQSGHNTVSWYQQALGQGPQFIFQYYREEENGRGNFPPRFSGLQFPNYSSELNVNALELDDSALYLCASLPRGTGSGDTQYFGPGTRLTVL.

As to this clone: At one end, the junction sequence differs from germline, possibly due to a read error. The chain recombines TRBV3-1 (or the pseudogene TRBV3-2) with TRBJ2-7; 12 nucleotides match TRBD2. CDR3 length equals 14 residues. CDR1 and CDR2 from the germline V gene are LGHDT and YNNKEL (reference sequence). The CDR3, as DNA: TGTGCCTGCAGCCTAGCGGGAGGGCCGTACGAGCAGTACTTC. Translation gives CACSLAGGPYEQYF.

This clone appeared a single time. A read error is likely, as this CDR3 ends without the conserved phenylalanine or tryptophan. Because the CDR3's place on the DNA is in doubt, the DNA is left out and the CDR3 is given as listed by TCRdb. The genes are TRBV10-3 and TRBJ1-2. Germline V gene data show CDR1 as ENHRY and CDR2 as SYGVKD. The CDR3 length equals 11 residues, ends included. This chain's CDR3 is CAISDGVQFRA.

DNA for the CDR3: TGTGCCAGCAGCACCCGGACAGGAGCCTACGAGCAGTACTTC. The encoded protein is CASSTRTGAYEQYF. This sequence joins TRBV5-4 and TRBJ2-7; TRBD1 matches 7 bases. The CDR3 is made up of 14 amino acids. The V segment lost 4 bases and the J segment 2 bases; nucleotides outside the gene matches: 6. Germline CDR1 SGHNT, CDR2 YYREEE (reference sequence).

The J gene is TRBJ2-1, the V gene TRBV10-3, with 8 bases aligning to TRBD2. The CDR3 consists of 14 residues. With V trimmed by 8 bases and J by 6 bases, 9 bases remained unmatched. CDR1 ENHRY and CDR2 SYGVKD come from the germline V gene. DNA of the CDR3: TGTGCCATCCTTAGCGGGGAAGGGGGCAATGAGCAGTTCTTC. Its protein is CAILSGEGGNEQFF.

The CDR3: CASSPSRGRLPGANVLTF. The CDR3 DNA is TGCGCCAGCAGTCCTTCGCGAGGTAGGCTCCCTGGGGCCAACGTCCTGACTTTC. This chain uses TRBV4-3 with TRBJ2-6; D remains ambiguous. V lost 6 bases and J 2 bases, leaving 20 bases between the germline ends. The CDR3 is 18 amino acids. Germline values: CDR1 LGHNA, CDR2 YSLEER.

This chain uses TRBV5-1 with TRBJ2-2; 8 bases align to TRBD2. This CDR3 region has 17 residues. The V gene end was trimmed by 0 bases and the J gene end by 1 base; junction bases not matched to a gene: 5. Looked up from germline, CDR1 is SGHRS and CDR2 is YFSETQ. The CDR3 is CASSLAGTSQNTGELFF. In DNA form, the CDR3 reads TGCGCCAGCAGCTTGGCCGGGACTAGTCAGAACACCGGGGAGCTGTTTTTT.

The chain carries TRBV19 and TRBJ2-5; 10 bases align to TRBD1. V lost 3 bases to trimming and J lost 5 bases; unmatched junction nucleotides: 3. Germline V lookup: CDR1 LNHDA, CDR2 SQIVND (reference sequence). The CDR3 is 14 amino acids. This CDR3 is CASSMTGGAETQYF. CDR3 bases: TGTGCCAGTAGTATGACAGGGGGCGCGGAGACCCAGTACTTC.

V usage is TRBV5-4 and J usage is TRBJ1-1, with 8 bases aligning to TRBD1. Germline V lookup: CDR1 SGHNT, CDR2 YYREEE (reference sequence). The ends lost 4 bases at V and 6 bases at J; junction bases unmatched: 8. The CDR3 runs 14 residues. This chain's CDR3 is CASSHRGIMAEAFF. DNA for the CDR3: TGTGCCAGCAGCCACAGGGGGATCATGGCTGAAGCTTTCTTT.